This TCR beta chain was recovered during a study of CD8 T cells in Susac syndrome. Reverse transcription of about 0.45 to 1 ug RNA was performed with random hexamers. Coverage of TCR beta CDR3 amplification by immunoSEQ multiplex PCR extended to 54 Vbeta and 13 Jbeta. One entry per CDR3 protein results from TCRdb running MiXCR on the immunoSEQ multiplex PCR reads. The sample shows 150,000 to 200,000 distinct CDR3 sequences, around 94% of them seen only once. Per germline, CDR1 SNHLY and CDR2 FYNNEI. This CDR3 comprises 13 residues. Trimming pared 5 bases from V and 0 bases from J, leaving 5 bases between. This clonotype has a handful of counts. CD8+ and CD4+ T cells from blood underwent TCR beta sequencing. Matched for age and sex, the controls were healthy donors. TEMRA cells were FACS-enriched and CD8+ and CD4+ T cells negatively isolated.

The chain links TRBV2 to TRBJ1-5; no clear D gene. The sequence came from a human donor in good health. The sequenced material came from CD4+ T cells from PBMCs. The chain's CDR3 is CASSQYSNQPQHF. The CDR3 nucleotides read TGTGCCAGCAGTCAGTATAGCAATCAGCCCCAGCATTTT.